This TCR beta chain was retrieved from a study of cytomegalovirus exposure and HLA in healthy donors. About the research overall: Across more than 350 genotyped donors, roughly 80% landed in the Caucasian-associated ancestry cluster. Findings of the study overall: With later analysis, a missense DCLRE1C variant became linked to TCR beta V- and J-gene trimming. A later analysis showed TCR association rates differing by HLA locus, peaking at DRB1 and lowest at HLA-C.

As to this clone: The antigen is unknown.

The CDR3 has 14 residues. In germline, CDR1 is LNHNV, CDR2 YYDKDF (reference sequence). Trimming left V 2 bases short and J 8 bases short, with 12 bases between. 60 Vbeta and 13 Jbeta primers were used in PCR. Assay: immunoSEQ multiplex PCR; the TCRdb copy retains only in-frame clones and omits some. Of 150,000 or so clones listed, around 72% were seen once; the top ten hold around 2.6%. The sequence came from a female donor in good health and CMV-seronegative. The chain uses TRBV15 and TRBJ1-4; D is possibly TRBD1 (6 bases). The sequenced sample was PBMCs. The CDR3, as DNA: TGTGCCACCAGCAGAAAACAGGGTAGGGAAAAACTGTTTTTT. Amino acids: CATSRKQGREKLFF.